This TCR beta chain was retrieved from a study of blood T cell repertoires in COVID-19. The wider study: Collection of acute and convalescent COVID-19 samples took place in the United States, Italy and Spain. Nucleic acid was either cDNA or gDNA, and it came from T cells, B-cell-depleted T cells, or PBMCs.

The germline gives CDR1 MDHEN, CDR2 SYDVKM. The CDR3 runs 13 residues. The V segment lost 8 bases and the J segment 6 bases; nucleotides outside the gene matches: 5. As originally analysed: Amplification of reference gene primers provided the estimated nucleated cell counts. Measured with immunoSEQ multiplex PCR; TCRdb has only the in-frame clones, and not every one. Clone size and V and J calls were adopted from that table, with D and trimming inferred from the DNA. The repertoire has 130,000 or so clones, roughly three quarters of them found once; the top ten carry 6.5% to 9.5%. The source material was peripheral blood. The chain couples TRBV28 to TRBJ2-1, with 9 bases that match TRBD2. This clonotype originated in a human donor in a cohort sampled during active COVID-19. The CDR3 protein is CASRGTSLNEQFF. The DNA for the CDR3 is TGTGCCAGCCGCGGGACTAGCCTCAATGAGCAGTTCTTC.